A selection of T cell receptor beta chains follows, all from one sample in a study of shared T cell receptors in the human thymus. Generated by immunoSEQ multiplex PCR, the TCRdb table keeps only in-frame clones and is missing some. This table has about 660,000 clones, roughly 90% appearing once. The data also belong to a second study, concerning human thymus T cells.

Sequencing was done on a sample of thymocytes. These receptors were obtained from a boy in the first two years of life with a congenital heart defect. Both conserved end residues are part of each CDR3. The D gene is left open where the match is weak. Expanded clones are given a class, and other clones once, few, many or no size at all.

D	J	V	size	CDR3	DNA
TRBD1	TRBJ2-2	TRBV5-6	.	CASSLVGQQNTGELFF	TGTGCCAGCAGCTTGGTGGGACAGCAGAACACCGGGGAGCTGTTTTTT
TRBD2	TRBJ2-3	TRBV28	.	CASTPGTSGTYTQYF	TGTGCCAGCACCCCCGGGACTAGCGGGACCTATACGCAGTATTTT
.	TRBJ2-5	TRBV10-3	.	CAISESRGGAPGTQYF	TGTGCCATCAGTGAGTCGAGAGGGGGGGCCCCCGGGACCCAGTACTTC
TRBD2	TRBJ2-2	TRBV6-5	.	CASSFSGRGTGEPFF	TGTGCCAGCAGCTTTAGCGGGAGGGGGACCGGGGAGCCGTTTTTT
.	TRBJ1-2	TRBV19	.	CASSGTVIYGYTF	TGTGCCAGTAGTGGTACAGTTATCTATGGCTACACCTTC
TRBD1	TRBJ2-7	TRBV6-7	.	CASTRDRDGSYEQYF	TGTGCCAGCACCAGGGACAGGGACGGCTCCTACGAGCAGTACTTC
TRBD2	TRBJ2-1	TRBV4-3	.	CASSQDKGSAGDYNEQFF	TGCGCCAGCAGCCAAGATAAGGGCAGCGCGGGAGACTACAATGAGCAGTTCTTC
TRBD1	TRBJ1-1	TRBV5-1	once	CASSLSPTGTNTEAFF	TGCGCCAGCAGCTTGTCCCCGACAGGGACAAACACTGAAGCTTTCTTT
TRBD1	TRBJ1-4	TRBV6-5	.	CASSSTDRGEGKLFF	TGTGCCAGCAGTTCAACGGACAGGGGAGAAGGAAAACTGTTTTTT
TRBD1	TRBJ2-3	TRBV5-4	.	CASSGTVAAPTDTQYF	TGTGCCAGCAGCGGGACAGTGGCGGCACCCACAGATACGCAGTATTTT
TRBD1	TRBJ2-3	TRBV28	.	CASTFTGGADTQYF	TGTGCCAGCACCTTCACAGGGGGTGCAGATACGCAGTATTTT
TRBD2	TRBJ2-1	TRBV6-5	.	CASSYVSGSEVGEQFF	TGTGCCAGCAGTTACGTTAGCGGGAGTGAGGTTGGTGAGCAGTTCTTC
TRBD2	TRBJ2-7	TRBV4-1	.	CASSQDPWGGSSYEQYF	TGCGCCAGCAGCCAAGATCCGTGGGGCGGGAGTTCCTACGAGCAGTACTTC
TRBD2	TRBJ2-1	TRBV7-9	.	CASSPGTSGRRQDEQFF	TGTGCCAGCAGCCCTGGGACTAGCGGGAGACGGCAGGATGAGCAGTTCTTC
.	TRBJ2-1	TRBV5-6	.	CASSLSGSGYNEQFF	TGTGCCAGCAGCTTGAGTGGGAGTGGGTACAATGAGCAGTTCTTC
.	TRBJ2-7	TRBV21-1	.	CASSQRDRGAYEQYF	TGTGCCAGTTCCCAAAGGGACAGGGGGGCTTACGAGCAGTACTTC
.	TRBJ1-2	TRBV5-4	.	CASSLTGSTHGYTF	TGTGCCAGCAGCTTGACAGGGAGTACCCATGGCTACACCTTC
TRBD1	TRBJ1-1	TRBV23-1	.	CASRWDRVLEAFF	TGCGCCAGCCGTTGGGACAGGGTCTTGGAAGCTTTCTTT
.	TRBJ2-3	TRBV5-4	once	CASSLTVSPTDTQYF	TGTGCCAGCAGCCTGACAGTGTCTCCCACAGATACGCAGTATTTT
TRBD1	TRBJ2-7	TRBV4-3	.	CASSQERRGRPRLDEQYF	TGCGCCAGCAGCCAAGAGCGCAGGGGGCGGCCTAGGCTGGACGAGCAGTACTTC
TRBD1	TRBJ1-1	TRBV28	.	CASSGRGQESNTEAFF	TGTGCCAGCAGTGGCCGGGGACAGGAATCGAACACTGAAGCTTTCTTT
.	TRBJ2-7	TRBV5-4	.	CASSHYSSSYEQYF	TGTGCCAGCAGTCACTACTCGAGCTCCTACGAGCAGTACTTC
TRBD2	TRBJ2-3	TRBV7-2	.	CASSFSGRTDTQYF	TGTGCCAGCAGCTTTAGCGGGAGGACAGATACGCAGTATTTT
.	TRBJ2-1	TRBV10-1	few	CASSPSLEGGSYNEQFF	TGCGCCAGCAGCCCGAGCTTAGAGGGCGGCTCCTACAATGAGCAGTTCTTC
.	TRBJ2-6	TRBV9	.	CASSTSPGANVLTF	TGTGCCAGCAGCACTAGCCCGGGGGCCAACGTCCTGACTTTC
TRBD2	TRBJ2-5	TRBV13	.	CASSLGLADQETQYF	TGTGCCAGCAGCTTAGGTCTAGCGGACCAAGAGACCCAGTACTTC
.	TRBJ1-1	TRBV6-5	.	CASAGGTEAFF	TGTGCCAGCGCTGGCGGGACTGAAGCTTTCTTT
TRBD2	TRBJ2-7	TRBV29-1	once	CSVGLAGGYYEQYF	TGCAGCGTGGGACTAGCGGGAGGGTACTACGAGCAGTACTTC
TRBD2	TRBJ2-7	TRBV2	.	CASGGTSGTSGEQYF	TGTGCCAGCGGGGGGACTAGCGGGACATCGGGCGAGCAGTACTTC
.	TRBJ2-3	TRBV14	.	CASGPRAGSTDTQYF	TGTGCCAGCGGCCCTCGGGCGGGAAGCACAGATACGCAGTATTTT
TRBD2	TRBJ2-2	TRBV4-2	.	CASSYSGGTTGELFF	TGTGCCAGCAGCTATAGCGGGGGGACTACCGGGGAGCTGTTTTTT
.	TRBJ2-7	TRBV11-2	.	CASSLWLQQYF	TGTGCCAGCAGCTTATGGCTCCAGCAGTACTTC
TRBD2	TRBJ2-5	TRBV27	.	CASASSGSGQETQYF	TGTGCCAGCGCATCTAGCGGGAGTGGGCAAGAGACCCAGTACTTC
TRBD2	TRBJ2-7	TRBV7-8	.	CASSPGTGPTSGRPPSYEQYF	TGTGCCAGCAGCCCGGGGACAGGACCGACTAGCGGGAGGCCCCCTTCCTACGAGCAGTACTTC
TRBD2	TRBJ2-5	TRBV9	.	CASSVESGDSSGTQYF	TGTGCCAGCAGCGTAGAGAGCGGGGACTCCTCCGGGACCCAGTACTTC
TRBD1	TRBJ1-1	TRBV7-2	.	CASSPDPGGSRETEAFF	TGTGCCAGCAGCCCCGACCCAGGGGGAAGTCGGGAGACTGAAGCTTTCTTT
.	TRBJ2-7	TRBV15	.	CATSQGVLPDEQYF	TGTGCCACCAGCCAAGGGGTTCTGCCGGACGAGCAGTACTTC
.	TRBJ1-5	TRBV5-1	.	CASSLNPGGTQPQHF	TGCGCCAGCAGCCTCAATCCGGGGGGTACTCAGCCCCAGCATTTT
TRBD2	TRBJ2-5	TRBV5-5	once	CASSWGSGSPQETQYF	TGTGCCAGCAGCTGGGGTAGCGGGAGCCCCCAAGAGACCCAGTACTTC
.	TRBJ1-1	TRBV7-2	.	CASSLGGRGEAFF	TGTGCCAGCAGCTTAGGGGGGCGGGGGGAAGCTTTCTTT
.	TRBJ2-1	TRBV5-1	.	CASSPKGRRKNNEQFF	TGCGCCAGCAGCCCGAAGGGGCGCAGAAAAAACAATGAGCAGTTCTTC
TRBD1	TRBJ1-2	TRBV19	.	CASSTQRQGGYGYTF	TGTGCCAGTAGTACACAACGACAGGGGGGCTATGGCTACACCTTC
.	TRBJ2-3	TRBV12-5	.	CASGPRQRTDTQYF	TGTGCTAGTGGTCCCCGACAGCGCACAGATACGCAGTATTTT
TRBD1	TRBJ2-7	TRBV5-4	.	CASSSGQGDSYEQYF	TGTGCCAGCAGCTCTGGACAGGGGGACTCCTACGAGCAGTACTTC
.	TRBJ1-5	TRBV7-3	.	CASSERAGQPQHF	TGTGCCAGCAGCGAAAGGGCGGGGCAGCCCCAGCATTTT